This paragraph covers one TCR beta chain sequence. The antigen is not known. V lost 2 bases, J lost 1 base, and 3 bases stayed unmatched. The germline gives CDR1 LGHDT, CDR2 YNNKEL (reference sequence). This CDR3 has 16 amino acids. The source material, RNA transcripts, was used to amplify TCR beta CDR3 regions. First-round RT-PCR of the TCR CDR3 relied on the HTBI primer set. A single record per CDR3 protein comes from TCRdb applying MiXCR to the multiplex PCR reads. The repertoire includes approximately 490,000 distinct CDR3 sequences, about 22% of them detected once, and approximately 49% sits in the top ten. Each ophthalmopathy patient scored at least 3 on the Clinical Activity Score and at least 4 on NOSPECS grade, with duration under 3 months. Patients were excluded for uncontrolled infection, other autoimmune disease, pregnancy or lactation. The PBMCs were sourced from fresh peripheral blood (about 10 ml).

The sample originates from a study of T cells in Graves' hyperthyroidism and ophthalmopathy. The study, taken as a whole, reports: Most thyroid clonotypes that were expanded above 0.001 also turned up in blood.

The sample taken for sequencing was blood. This TCR was recovered from a woman in her sixties or seventies with Graves' ophthalmopathy. The J gene is TRBJ2-5, the V gene TRBV3-1; TRBD2 agrees at 11 bases. The CDR3 DNA is TGTGCCAGCAGCCAAAGACTAGCGGGACTCCAAGAGACCCAGTACTTC. Encoded protein: CASSQRLAGLQETQYF.